The text below deals with one T cell receptor (beta chain). It has no known antigen specificity. No base quality values were provided; no much bigger clone lies one nucleotide off. This specimen's time point label, per the study, means: cycle 4 day 1 (C4D1), after 6 weeks of nivolumab. All trial patients had relapsed after autologous stem cell transplantation, with cohorts A, B and C differing in prior brentuximab vedotin exposure. The trial cohort included roughly 60 patients with relapsed/refractory classical Hodgkin lymphoma, and each patient had a best overall response of complete response, partial response or progressive disease. Trial patients were treated with single-agent nivolumab in the multi-cohort phase II CheckMate 205 trial. An independent review committee assessed best overall response by applying the 2007 International Working Group response criteria. Trial PBMCs were collected just before the start of nivolumab (C1D1) and during therapy at cycle 2 day 1 and cycle 4 day 1. Peripheral blood was collected in 8 mL Vacutainer Cell Preparation Tubes, from which PBMCs were isolated by centrifugation and then cryopreserved.

The sample comes from a study of PD-1 blockade in classical Hodgkin lymphoma (dated by TCRdb to 2020 to 2021). Looking at the study overall: Nivolumab dosing was 3 mg/kg intravenously every 2 weeks, continuing until either disease progression or unacceptable toxicity. The study used CyTOF and TCR beta sequencing to define a peripheral blood immune signature of response to PD-1 blockade in classical Hodgkin lymphoma.

The Qiagen DNeasy kit was used to extract genomic DNA both from unsorted PBMCs and from the negatively selected CD4+ and CD8+ fractions. TCR beta CDR3 regions were subjected to amplification by immunoSEQ multiplex PCR with primers that anneal to V and J segments. A synthetic immune receptor repertoire was used to minimize amplification bias, and remaining bias was computationally removed after sequencing. The source study handled its data this way. Custom Python scripts were used to quantify repertoire diversity as the Shannon entropy index. Unsorted, CD4+ and CD8+ repertoires were examined separately, except in combined analyses, for which CD4+ and CD8+ sequences were merged in silico. Clonal expansion was defined as at least a 2-fold frequency increase after treatment relative to C1D1, with a pseudocount of 0.5 for undetected baseline clones. Singleton clones were defined as clones with 0 or 1 copy at C1D1, and non-singleton clones were defined as clones with 2 or more copies. Clones expanded in unsorted samples were labelled as CD4+, CD8+ or unknown by matching protein sequences in sorted samples from the same patient. Wilcoxon tests on paired samples were used to test changes in diversity from C1D1 to C4D1. Not all clones reach the TCRdb copy of this immuneACCESS table, which keeps in-frame sequences only. Checked studies attribute under half of the gap to unresolved V genes and leave the rest unexplained. The D gene and trimming were derived from the DNA, and the V and J assignments and clone size from that table. Recorded for this sample are approximately 61,000 clones; about 85% of them occurred a single time. The ten top clones hold roughly 8% of the sample.

Overall results and qualifications from the work: Lower diversity was seen in patients whose nivolumab began less than 1 year after ASCT, and these patients were left out of later analyses so that immune reconstitution would not confound the results. Baseline TCR diversity was reported as lower in newly diagnosed patients than in healthy donors, and lower still in relapsed/refractory patients. The study covered only a single clinical trial cohort, and the causes of the repertoire differences, possibly disease activity or prior therapy, were still not defined. Baseline diversity similar to that of newly diagnosed patients was observed in trial patients achieving complete response, whereas significantly lower diversity was observed in partial responders and progressors. By C4D1, a significant rise was seen in CD4+ TCR diversity but not in CD8+ TCR diversity (p=0.0027 vs p=0.16), and the rise was most apparent among complete responders (p=0.02).

The receptor was derived from a human donor with classical Hodgkin lymphoma. Material: peripheral blood mononuclear cells (PBMCs), obtained before the fourth cycle of nivolumab.

At the DNA level, the sequence is TGTGCCAGCAGCTTTTTGGTAGTGGGGAACACTGAAGCTTTCTTT. This sequence encodes CASSFLVVGNTEAFF. The chain uses TRBV5-5 and TRBJ1-1, with the D gene uncertain. Inclusive of the bounding cysteine and phenylalanine, the CDR3 is 15 residues long. The entry retains the CDR3 DNA only, 45 bases that are in frame from base 1. CDR1 is given as SGHKS and CDR2 as YYEKEE, both from the germline V gene (reference sequence). V loses 2 bases of germline sequence and J loses 1 base, and the interval between the two ends is 12 bases. The reference TRBV5-5 and TRBJ1-1 proteins fill in what lies around the CDR3, so the full variable domain reads DAGVTQSPTHLIKTRGQQVTLRCSPISGHKSVSWYQQVLGQGPQFIFQYYEKEERGRGNFPDRFSARQFPNYSSELNVNALLLGDSALYLCASSFLVVGNTEAFFGQGTRLTVV.